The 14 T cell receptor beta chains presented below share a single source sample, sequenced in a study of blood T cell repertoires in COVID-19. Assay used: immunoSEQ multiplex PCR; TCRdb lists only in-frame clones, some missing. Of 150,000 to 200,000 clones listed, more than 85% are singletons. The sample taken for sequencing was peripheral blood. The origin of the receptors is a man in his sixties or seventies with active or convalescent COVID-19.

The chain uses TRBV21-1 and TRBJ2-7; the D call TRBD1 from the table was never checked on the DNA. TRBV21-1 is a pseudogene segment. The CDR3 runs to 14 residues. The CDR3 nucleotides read TGTGCCAGCAGCAAAGGGCAGGGAACGGACGAGCAGTACTTC. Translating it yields CASSKGQGTDEQYF.

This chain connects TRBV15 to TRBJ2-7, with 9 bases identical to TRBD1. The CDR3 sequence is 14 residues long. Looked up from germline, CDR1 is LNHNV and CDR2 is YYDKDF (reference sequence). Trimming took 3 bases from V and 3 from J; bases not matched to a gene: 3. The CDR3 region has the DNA TGTGCCACCAGCAGGGGGGGACAGGGCTACGAGCAGTACTTC. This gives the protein CATSRGGQGYEQYF.

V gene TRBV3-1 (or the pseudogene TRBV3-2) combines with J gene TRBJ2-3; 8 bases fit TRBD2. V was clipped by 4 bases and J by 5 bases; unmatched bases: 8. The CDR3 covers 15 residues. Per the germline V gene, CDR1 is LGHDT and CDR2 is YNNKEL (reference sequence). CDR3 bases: TGTGCCAGCAGCCCGAGCGGGAGAGAACAAGATACGCAGTATTTT. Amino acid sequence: CASSPSGREQDTQYF.

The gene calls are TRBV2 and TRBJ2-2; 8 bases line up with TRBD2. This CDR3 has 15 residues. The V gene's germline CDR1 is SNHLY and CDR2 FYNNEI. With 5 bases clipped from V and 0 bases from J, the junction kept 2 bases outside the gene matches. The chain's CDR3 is CASSRGGPNTGELFF. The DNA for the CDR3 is TGTGCCAGCAGTCGGGGGGGCCCGAACACCGGGGAGCTGTTTTTT.

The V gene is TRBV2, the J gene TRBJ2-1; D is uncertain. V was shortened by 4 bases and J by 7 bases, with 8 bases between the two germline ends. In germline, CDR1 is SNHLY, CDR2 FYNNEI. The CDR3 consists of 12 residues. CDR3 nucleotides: TGTGCCAGCAGTGGAATGAGGAATGAGCAGTTCTTC. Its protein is CASSGMRNEQFF.

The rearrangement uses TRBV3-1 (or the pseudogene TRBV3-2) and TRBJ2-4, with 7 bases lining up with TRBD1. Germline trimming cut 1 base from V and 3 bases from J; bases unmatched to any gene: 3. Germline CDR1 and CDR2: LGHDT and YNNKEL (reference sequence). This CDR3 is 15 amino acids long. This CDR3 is CASSQATGDKNIQYF. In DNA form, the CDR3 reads TGTGCCAGCAGCCAAGCAACAGGGGACAAAAACATTCAGTACTTC.

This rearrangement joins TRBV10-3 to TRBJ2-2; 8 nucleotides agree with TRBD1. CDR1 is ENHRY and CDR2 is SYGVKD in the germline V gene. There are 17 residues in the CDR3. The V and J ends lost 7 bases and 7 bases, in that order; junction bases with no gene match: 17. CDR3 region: CAITNLGGQAPRGELFF. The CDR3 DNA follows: TGTGCCATCACTAACCTCGGGGGACAGGCACCCCGCGGGGAGCTGTTTTTT.

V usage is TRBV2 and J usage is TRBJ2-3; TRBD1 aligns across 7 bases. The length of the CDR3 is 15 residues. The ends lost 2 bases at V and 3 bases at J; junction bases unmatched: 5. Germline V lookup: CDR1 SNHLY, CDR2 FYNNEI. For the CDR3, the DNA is TGTGCCAGCAGTGAAAATCGGGGACAGACAGATACGCAGTATTTT. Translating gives CASSENRGQTDTQYF.

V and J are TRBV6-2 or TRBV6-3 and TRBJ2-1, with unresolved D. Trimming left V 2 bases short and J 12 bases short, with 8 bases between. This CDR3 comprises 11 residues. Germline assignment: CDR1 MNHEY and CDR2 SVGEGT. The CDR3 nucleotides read TGTGCCAGCAGTTACGCCAGGTTGCAGTTCTTC. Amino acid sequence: CASSYARLQFF.

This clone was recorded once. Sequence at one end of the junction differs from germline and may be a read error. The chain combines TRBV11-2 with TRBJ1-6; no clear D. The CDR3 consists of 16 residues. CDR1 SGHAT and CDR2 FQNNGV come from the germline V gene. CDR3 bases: TGTGCCAGCAGCCTAGAAGCCGCCTCCTATAATTCACCCCTCCACTTT. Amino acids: CASSLEAASYNSPLHF. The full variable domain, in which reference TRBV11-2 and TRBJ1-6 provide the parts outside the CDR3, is EAGVAQSPRYKIIEKRQSVAFWCNPISGHATLYWYQQILGQGPKLLIQFQNNGVVDDSQLPKDRFSAERLKGVDSTLKIQPAKLEDSAVYLCASSLEAASYNSPLHFGNGTRLTVT.

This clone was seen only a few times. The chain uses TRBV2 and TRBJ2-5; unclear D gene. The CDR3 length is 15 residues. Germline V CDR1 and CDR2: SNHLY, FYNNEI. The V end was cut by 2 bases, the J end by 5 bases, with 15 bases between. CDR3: CASSEPLGLGETQYF. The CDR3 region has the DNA TGTGCCAGCAGTGAACCGCTAGGCCTTGGGGAGACCCAGTACTTC.

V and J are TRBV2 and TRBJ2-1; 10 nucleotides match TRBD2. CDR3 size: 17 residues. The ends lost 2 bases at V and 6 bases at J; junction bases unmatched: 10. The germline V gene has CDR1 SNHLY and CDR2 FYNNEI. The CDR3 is CASSERALAGSVNEQFF. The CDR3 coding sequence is TGTGCCAGCAGTGAAAGGGCACTAGCGGGATCGGTCAATGAGCAGTTCTTC.

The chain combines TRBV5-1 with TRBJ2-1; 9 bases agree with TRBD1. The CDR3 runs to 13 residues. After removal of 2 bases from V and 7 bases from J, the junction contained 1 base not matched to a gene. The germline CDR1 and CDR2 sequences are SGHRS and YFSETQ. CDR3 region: CASSLGQGNEQFF. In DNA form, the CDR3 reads TGCGCCAGCAGCTTAGGACAGGGGAATGAGCAGTTCTTC. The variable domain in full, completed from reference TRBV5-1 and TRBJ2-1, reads KAGVTQTPRYLIKTRGQQVTLSCSPISGHRSVSWYQQTPGQGLQFLFEYFSETQRNKGNFPGRFSGRQFSNSRSEMNVSTLELGDSALYLCASSLGQGNEQFFGPGTRLTVL.

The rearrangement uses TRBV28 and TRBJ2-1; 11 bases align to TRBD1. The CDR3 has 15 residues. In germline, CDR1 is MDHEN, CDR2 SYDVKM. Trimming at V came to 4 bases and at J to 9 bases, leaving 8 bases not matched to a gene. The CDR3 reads CASSSGQGAKFEQFF. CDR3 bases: TGTGCCAGCAGTTCTGGACAGGGGGCAAAGTTTGAGCAGTTCTTC.